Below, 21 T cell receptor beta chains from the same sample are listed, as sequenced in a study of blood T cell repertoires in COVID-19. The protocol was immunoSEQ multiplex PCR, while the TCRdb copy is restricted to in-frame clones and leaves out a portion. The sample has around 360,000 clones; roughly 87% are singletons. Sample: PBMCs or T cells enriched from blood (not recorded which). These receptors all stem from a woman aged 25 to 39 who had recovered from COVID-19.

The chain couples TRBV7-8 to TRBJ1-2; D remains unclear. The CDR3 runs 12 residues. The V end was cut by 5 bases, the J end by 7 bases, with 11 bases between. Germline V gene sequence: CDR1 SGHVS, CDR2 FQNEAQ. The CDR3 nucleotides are TGTGCCAGCAGCCAGGACTTCTCTGGCTACACCTTC. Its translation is CASSQDFSGYTF. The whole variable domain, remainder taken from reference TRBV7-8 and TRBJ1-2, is GAGVSQSPRYKVAKRGQDVALRCDPISGHVSLFWYQQALGQGPEFLTYFQNEAQLDKSGLPSDRFFAERPEGSVSTLKIQRTQQEDSAVYLCASSQDFSGYTFGSGTRLTVV.

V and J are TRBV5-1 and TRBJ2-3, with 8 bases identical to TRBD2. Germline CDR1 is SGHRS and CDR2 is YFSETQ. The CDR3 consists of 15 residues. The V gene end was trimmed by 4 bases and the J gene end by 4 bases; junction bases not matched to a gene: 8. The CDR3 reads CASSQMSGSADTQYF. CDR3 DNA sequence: TGCGCCAGCAGCCAAATGAGCGGGAGTGCAGATACGCAGTATTTT.

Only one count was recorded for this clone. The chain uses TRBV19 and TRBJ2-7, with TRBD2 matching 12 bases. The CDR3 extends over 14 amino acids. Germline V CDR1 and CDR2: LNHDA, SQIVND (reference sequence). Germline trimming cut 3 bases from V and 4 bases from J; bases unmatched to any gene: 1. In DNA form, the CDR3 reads TGTGCCAGTAGTATGACTAGCGGGGGATACGAGCAGTACTTC. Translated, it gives CASSMTSGGYEQYF. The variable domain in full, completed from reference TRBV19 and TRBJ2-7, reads DGGITQSPKYLFRKEGQNVTLSCEQNLNHDAMYWYRQDPGQGLRLIYYSQIVNDFQKGDIAEGYSVSREKKESFPLTVTSAQKNPTAFYLCASSMTSGGYEQYFGPGTRLTVT.

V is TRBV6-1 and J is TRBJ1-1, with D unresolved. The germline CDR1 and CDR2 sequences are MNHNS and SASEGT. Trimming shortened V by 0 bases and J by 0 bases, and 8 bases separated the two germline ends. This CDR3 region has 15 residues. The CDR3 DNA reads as TGTGCCAGCAGTGAAGCGTACACCATGAACACTGAAGCTTTCTTT. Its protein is CASSEAYTMNTEAFF.

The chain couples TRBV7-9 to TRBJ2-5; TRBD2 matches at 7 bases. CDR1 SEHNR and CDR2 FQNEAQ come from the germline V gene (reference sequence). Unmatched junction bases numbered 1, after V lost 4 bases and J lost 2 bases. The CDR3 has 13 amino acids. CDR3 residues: CASSWGLQETQYF. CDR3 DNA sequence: TGTGCCAGCAGCTGGGGACTACAAGAGACCCAGTACTTC.

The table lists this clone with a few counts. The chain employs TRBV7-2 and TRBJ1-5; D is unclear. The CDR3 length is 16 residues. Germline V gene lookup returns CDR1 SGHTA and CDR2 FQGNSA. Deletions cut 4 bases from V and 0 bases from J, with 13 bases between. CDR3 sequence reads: CASSWEIRGSNQPQHF. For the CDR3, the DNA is TGTGCCAGCAGCTGGGAGATCCGGGGTAGCAATCAGCCCCAGCATTTT.

The CDR3 DNA reads as TGTGCCAGCAGCGTGGCCCCCTCCTACGAGCAGTACTTC. The encoded protein is CASSVAPSYEQYF. V usage is TRBV9 and J usage is TRBJ2-7; D unclear. The CDR3 length is 13 residues. The germline V gene encodes CDR1 SGDLS and CDR2 YYNGEE. V was cut by 2 bases and J by 0 bases, with 6 bases left in between.

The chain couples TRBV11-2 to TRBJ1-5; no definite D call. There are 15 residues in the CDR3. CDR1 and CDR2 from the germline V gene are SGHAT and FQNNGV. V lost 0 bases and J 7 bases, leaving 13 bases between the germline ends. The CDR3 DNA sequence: TGTGCCAGCAGCTTAGAAGCGAGTCTTAACCAGCCCCAGCATTTT. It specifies CASSLEASLNQPQHF.

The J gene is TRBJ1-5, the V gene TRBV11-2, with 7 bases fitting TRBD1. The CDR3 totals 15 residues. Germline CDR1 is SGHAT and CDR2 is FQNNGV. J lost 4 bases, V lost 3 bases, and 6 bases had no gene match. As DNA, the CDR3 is TGTGCCAGCAGCTTTGGGCAGGGGGGTAATCAGCCCCAGCATTTT. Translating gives CASSFGQGGNQPQHF.

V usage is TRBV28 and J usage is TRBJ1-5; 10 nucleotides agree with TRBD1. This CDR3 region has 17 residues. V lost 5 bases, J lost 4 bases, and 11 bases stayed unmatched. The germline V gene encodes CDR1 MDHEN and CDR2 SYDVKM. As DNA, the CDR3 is TGTGCCAGCAGTGTCCGACAGGGGGCCAACCTGAATCAGCCCCAGCATTTT. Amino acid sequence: CASSVRQGANLNQPQHF.

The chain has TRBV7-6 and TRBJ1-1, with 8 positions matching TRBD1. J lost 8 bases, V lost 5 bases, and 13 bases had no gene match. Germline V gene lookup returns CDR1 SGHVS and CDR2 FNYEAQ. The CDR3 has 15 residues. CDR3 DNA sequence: TGTGCCAGCAGCGCAACGACAGGGGCTACGAACGAAGCTTTCTTT. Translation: CASSATTGATNEAFF.

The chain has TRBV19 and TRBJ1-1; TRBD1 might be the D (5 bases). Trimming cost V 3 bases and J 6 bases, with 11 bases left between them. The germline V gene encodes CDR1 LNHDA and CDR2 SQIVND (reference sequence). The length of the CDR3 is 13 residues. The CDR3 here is CASSILVGAEAFF. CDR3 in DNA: TGTGCCAGTAGTATTTTAGTAGGGGCTGAAGCTTTCTTT.

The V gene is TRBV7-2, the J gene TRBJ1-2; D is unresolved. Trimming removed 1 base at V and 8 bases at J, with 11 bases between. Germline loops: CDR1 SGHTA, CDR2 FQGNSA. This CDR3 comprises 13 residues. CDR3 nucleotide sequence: TGTGCCAGCAGCTTAGACGGGAGTCGCGGCTACACCTTC. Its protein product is CASSLDGSRGYTF. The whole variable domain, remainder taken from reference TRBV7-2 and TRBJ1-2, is GAGVSQSPSNKVTEKGKDVELRCDPISGHTALYWYRQSLGQGLEFLIYFQGNSAPDKSGLPSDRFSAERTGGSVSTLTIQRTQQEDSAVYLCASSLDGSRGYTFGSGTRLTVV.

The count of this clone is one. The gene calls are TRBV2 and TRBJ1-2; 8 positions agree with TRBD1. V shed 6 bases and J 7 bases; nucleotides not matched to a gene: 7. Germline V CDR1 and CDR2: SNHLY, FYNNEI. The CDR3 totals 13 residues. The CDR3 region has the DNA TGTGCCAGCAGCGCGACAGGGGATAGTGGCTACACCTTC. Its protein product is CASSATGDSGYTF. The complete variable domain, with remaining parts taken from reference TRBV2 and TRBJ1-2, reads EPEVTQTPSHQVTQMGQEVILRCVPISNHLYFYWYRQILGQKVEFLVSFYNNEISEKSEIFDDQFSVERPDGSNFTLKIRSTKLEDSAMYFCASSATGDSGYTFGSGTRLTVV.

CDR3 bases: TGTGCCAGCAGCCCAAAGCGGACTAGCCCCTACAATGAGCAGTTCTTC. Residues: CASSPKRTSPYNEQFF. The gene calls are TRBV5-4 and TRBJ2-1, with 8 bases aligning to TRBD2. The CDR3 is 16 residues long. The ends lost 4 bases at V and 2 bases at J; junction bases unmatched: 8. Per germline, CDR1 SGHNT and CDR2 YYREEE (reference sequence).

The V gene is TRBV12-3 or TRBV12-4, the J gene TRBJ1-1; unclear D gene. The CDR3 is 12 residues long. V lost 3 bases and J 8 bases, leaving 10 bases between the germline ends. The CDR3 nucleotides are TGTGCCAGCAGTTTCTCTCACGCGGAAGCTTTCTTT. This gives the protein CASSFSHAEAFF.

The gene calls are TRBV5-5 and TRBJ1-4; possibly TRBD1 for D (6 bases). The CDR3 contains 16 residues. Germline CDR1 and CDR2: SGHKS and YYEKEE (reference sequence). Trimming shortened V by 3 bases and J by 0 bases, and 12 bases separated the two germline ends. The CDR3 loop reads CASSSGGGATNEKLFF. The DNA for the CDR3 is TGTGCCAGCAGCTCTGGTGGGGGCGCAACTAATGAAAAACTGTTTTTT.

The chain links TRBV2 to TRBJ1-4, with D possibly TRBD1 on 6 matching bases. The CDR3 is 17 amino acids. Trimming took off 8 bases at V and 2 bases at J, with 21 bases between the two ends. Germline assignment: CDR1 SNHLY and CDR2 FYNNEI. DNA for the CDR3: TGTGCCAGCGCTCCGGGCAGGGGTCTCGGGACTAATGAAAAACTGTTTTTT. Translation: CASAPGRGLGTNEKLFF. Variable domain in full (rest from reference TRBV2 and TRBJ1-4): EPEVTQTPSHQVTQMGQEVILRCVPISNHLYFYWYRQILGQKVEFLVSFYNNEISEKSEIFDDQFSVERPDGSNFTLKIRSTKLEDSAMYFCASAPGRGLGTNEKLFFGSGTQLSVL.

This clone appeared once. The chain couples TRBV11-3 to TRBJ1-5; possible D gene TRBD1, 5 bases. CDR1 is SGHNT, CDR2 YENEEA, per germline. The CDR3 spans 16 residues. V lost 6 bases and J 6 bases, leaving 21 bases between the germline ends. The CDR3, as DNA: TGTGCCAGCAGTTCGGTCATCAGGGAAGTGGGTCAGCCCCAGCATTTT. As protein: CASSSVIREVGQPQHF.

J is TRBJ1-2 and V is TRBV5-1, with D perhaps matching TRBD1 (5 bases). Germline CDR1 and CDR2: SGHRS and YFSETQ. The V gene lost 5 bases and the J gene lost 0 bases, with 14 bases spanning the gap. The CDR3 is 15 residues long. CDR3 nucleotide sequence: TGCGCCAGCAGTCCCCGACAGTCTTCTAACTATGGCTACACCTTC. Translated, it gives CASSPRQSSNYGYTF.

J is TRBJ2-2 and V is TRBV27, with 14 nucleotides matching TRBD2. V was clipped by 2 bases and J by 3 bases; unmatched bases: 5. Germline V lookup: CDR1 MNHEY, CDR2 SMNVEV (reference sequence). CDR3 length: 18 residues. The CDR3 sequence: CASSLAGLAGGDTGELFF. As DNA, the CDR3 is TGTGCCAGCAGTTTAGCTGGACTAGCGGGAGGCGACACCGGGGAGCTGTTTTTT.